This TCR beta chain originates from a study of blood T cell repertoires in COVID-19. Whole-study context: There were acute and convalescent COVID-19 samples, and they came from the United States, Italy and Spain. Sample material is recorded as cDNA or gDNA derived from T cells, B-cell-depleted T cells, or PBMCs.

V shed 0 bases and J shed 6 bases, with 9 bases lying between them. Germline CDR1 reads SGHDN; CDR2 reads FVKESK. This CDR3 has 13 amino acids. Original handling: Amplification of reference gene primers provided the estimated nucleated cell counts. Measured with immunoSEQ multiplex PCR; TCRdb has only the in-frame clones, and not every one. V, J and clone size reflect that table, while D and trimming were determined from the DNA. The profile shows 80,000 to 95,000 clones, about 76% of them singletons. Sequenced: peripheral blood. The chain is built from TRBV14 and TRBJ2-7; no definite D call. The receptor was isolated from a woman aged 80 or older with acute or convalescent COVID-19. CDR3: CASSQELRSEQYF. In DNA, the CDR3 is TGTGCCAGCAGCCAAGAATTGAGGTCCGAGCAGTACTTC.